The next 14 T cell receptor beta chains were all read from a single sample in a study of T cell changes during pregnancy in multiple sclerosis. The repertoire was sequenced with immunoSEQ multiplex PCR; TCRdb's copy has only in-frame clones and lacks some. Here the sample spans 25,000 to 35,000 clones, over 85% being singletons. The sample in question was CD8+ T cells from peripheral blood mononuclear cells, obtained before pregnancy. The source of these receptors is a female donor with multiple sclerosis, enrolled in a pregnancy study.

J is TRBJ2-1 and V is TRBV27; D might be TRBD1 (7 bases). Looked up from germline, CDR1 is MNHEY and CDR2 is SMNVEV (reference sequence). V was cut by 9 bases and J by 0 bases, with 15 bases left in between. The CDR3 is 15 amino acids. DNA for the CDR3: TGTGCCAGTTCCTGGGGGGACAGCTCCTACAATGAGCAGTTCTTC. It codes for CASSWGDSSYNEQFF.

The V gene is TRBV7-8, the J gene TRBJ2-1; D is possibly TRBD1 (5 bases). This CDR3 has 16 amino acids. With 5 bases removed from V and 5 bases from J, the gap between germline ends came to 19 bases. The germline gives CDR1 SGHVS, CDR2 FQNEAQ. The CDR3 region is CASSLKGFGADNEQFF. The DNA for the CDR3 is TGTGCCAGCAGCCTCAAGGGTTTTGGGGCCGACAATGAGCAGTTCTTC.

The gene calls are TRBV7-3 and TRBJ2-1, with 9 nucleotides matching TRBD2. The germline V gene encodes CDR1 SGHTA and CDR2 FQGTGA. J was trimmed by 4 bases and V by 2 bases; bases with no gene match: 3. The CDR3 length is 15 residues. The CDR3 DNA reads TGTGCCAGCAGCTTAGAGCTAGCGGGATACAATGAGCAGTTCTTC. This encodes CASSLELAGYNEQFF.

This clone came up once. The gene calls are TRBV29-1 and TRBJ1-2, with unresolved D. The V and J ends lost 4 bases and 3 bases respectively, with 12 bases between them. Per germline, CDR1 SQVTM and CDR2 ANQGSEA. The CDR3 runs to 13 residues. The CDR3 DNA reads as TGCAGCGTTGTCGGAGGGTGGGACTATGGCTACACCTTC. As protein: CSVVGGWDYGYTF.

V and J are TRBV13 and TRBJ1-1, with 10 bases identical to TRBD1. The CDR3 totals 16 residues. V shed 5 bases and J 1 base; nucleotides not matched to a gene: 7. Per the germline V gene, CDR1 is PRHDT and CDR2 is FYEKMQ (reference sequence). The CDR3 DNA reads TGTGCCAGCAGCGGCCGGGACAGGGGCTCGAACACTGAAGCTTTCTTT. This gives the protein CASSGRDRGSNTEAFF.

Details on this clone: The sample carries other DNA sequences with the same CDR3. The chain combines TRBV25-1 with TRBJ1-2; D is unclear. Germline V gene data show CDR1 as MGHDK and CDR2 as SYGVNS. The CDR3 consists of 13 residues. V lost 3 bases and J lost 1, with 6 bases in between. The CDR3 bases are TGTGCCAGCAGTGATACGGTTAACTATGGCTACACCTTC. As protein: CASSDTVNYGYTF.

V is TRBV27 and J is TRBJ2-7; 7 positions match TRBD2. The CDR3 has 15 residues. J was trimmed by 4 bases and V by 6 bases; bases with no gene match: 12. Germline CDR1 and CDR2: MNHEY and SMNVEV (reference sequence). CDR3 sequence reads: CASSGAGSSLYEQYF. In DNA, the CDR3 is TGTGCCAGCAGCGGAGCGGGATCTTCTCTATACGAGCAGTACTTC.

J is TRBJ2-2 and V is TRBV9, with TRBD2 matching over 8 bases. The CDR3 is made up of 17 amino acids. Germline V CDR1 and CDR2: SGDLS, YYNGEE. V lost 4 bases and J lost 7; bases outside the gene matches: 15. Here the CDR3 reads CASSPRDSGNLFGELFF. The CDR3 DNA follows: TGTGCCAGCAGCCCCCGGGATAGCGGGAATCTTTTCGGGGAGCTGTTTTTT.

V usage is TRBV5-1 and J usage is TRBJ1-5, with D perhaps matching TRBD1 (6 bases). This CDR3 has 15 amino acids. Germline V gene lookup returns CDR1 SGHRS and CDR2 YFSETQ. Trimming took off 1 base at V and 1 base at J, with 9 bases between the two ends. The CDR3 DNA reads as TGCGCCAGCAGCTTGTCAGGGGCGAGCAATCAGCCCCAGCATTTT. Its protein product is CASSLSGASNQPQHF.

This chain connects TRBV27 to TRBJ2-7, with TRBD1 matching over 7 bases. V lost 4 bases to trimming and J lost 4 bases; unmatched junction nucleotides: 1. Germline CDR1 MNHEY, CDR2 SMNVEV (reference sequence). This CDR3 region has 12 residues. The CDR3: CASSSGQYEQYF. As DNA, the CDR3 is TGTGCCAGCAGTTCGGGACAGTACGAGCAGTACTTC.

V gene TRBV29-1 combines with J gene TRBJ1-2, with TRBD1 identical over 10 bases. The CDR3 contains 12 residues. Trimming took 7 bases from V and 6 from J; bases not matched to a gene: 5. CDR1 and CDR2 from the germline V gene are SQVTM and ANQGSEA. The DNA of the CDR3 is TGCAGCGCCCAGACAGGGGGCGATGGCTACACCTTC. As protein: CSAQTGGDGYTF. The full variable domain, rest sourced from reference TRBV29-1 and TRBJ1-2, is SAVISQKPSRDICQRGTSLTIQCQVDSQVTMMFWYRQQPGQSLTLIATANQGSEATYESGFVIDKFPISRPNLTFSTLTVSNMSPEDSSIYLCSAQTGGDGYTFGSGTRLTVV.

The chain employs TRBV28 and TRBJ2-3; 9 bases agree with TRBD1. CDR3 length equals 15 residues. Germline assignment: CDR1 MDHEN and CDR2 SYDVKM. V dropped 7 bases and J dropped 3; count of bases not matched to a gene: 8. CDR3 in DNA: TGTGCCAGCACTCTCACAGGGGGCTTGACAGATACGCAGTATTTT. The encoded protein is CASTLTGGLTDTQYF.

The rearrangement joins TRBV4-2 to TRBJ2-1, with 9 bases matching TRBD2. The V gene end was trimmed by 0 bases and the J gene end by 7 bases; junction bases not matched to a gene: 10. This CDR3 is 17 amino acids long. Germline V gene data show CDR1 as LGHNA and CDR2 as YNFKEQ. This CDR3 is CASSQEGLAGSWNEQFF. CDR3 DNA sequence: TGTGCCAGCAGCCAAGAGGGGCTAGCGGGGAGTTGGAATGAGCAGTTCTTC.

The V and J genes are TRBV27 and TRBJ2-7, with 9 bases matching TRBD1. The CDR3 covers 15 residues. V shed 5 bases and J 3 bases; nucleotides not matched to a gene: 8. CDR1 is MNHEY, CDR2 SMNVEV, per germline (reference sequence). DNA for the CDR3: TGTGCCAGCAGTCCAGGGGACAGGGTGATCTACGAGCAGTACTTC. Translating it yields CASSPGDRVIYEQYF.